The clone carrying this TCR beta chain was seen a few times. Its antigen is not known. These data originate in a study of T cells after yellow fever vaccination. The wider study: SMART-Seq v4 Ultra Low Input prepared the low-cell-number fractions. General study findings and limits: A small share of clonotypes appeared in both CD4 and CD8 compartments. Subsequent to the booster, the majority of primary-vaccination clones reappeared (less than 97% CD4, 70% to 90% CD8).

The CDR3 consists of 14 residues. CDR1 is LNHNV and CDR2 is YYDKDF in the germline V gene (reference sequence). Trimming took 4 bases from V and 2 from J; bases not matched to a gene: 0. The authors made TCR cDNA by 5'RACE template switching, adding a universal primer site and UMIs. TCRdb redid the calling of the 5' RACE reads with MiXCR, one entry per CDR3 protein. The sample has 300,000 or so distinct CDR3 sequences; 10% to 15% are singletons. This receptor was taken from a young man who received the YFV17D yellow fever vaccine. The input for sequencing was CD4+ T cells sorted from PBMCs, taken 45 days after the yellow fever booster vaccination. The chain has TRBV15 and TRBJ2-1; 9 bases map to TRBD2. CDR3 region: CATSIAGAYNEQFF. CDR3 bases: TGTGCCACCAGCATAGCGGGAGCCTACAATGAGCAGTTCTTC. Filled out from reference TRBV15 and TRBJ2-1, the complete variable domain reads DAMVIQNPRYQVTQFGKPVTLSCSQTLNHNVMYWYQQKSSQAPKLLFHYYDKDFNNEADTPDNFQSRRPNTSFCFLDIRSPGLGDTAMYLCATSIAGAYNEQFFGPGTRLTVL.